The 32 T cell receptor beta chains in this list originate from one sample, sequenced in a study of blood T cell repertoires in COVID-19. TCRdb keeps only in-frame clones here, not all; method: immunoSEQ multiplex PCR. The sample lists fewer than 250,000 clones, 89% occurring once. Material for sequencing was peripheral blood. All receptors derive from a woman between 40 and 55 years old with acute or convalescent COVID-19.

This chain joins TRBV2 and TRBJ1-4; D unclear. CDR1 and CDR2 from the germline V gene are SNHLY and FYNNEI. This CDR3 is 12 amino acids long. Trimming shortened V by 6 bases and J by 4 bases, and 6 bases separated the two germline ends. In DNA, the CDR3 is TGTGCCAGCAGGGGGAGTAATGAAAAACTGTTTTTT. Translated, it gives CASRGSNEKLFF.

V usage is TRBV4-1 and J usage is TRBJ2-3, with 14 bases identical to TRBD2. Per the germline V gene, CDR1 is MGHRA and CDR2 is YSYEKL. The CDR3 totals 18 residues. Losses at the gene ends were 3 bases for V and 3 bases for J; bases not matched to a gene: 8. The chain's CDR3 is CASSQWGLAGVTTDTQYF. In nucleotides, the CDR3 is TGCGCCAGCAGCCAGTGGGGACTAGCGGGGGTGACGACAGATACGCAGTATTTT.

This clone has a single count. The chain combines TRBV4-1 with TRBJ2-5; TRBD2 matches at 12 bases. CDR3 length: 15 amino acids. Trimming removed 4 bases from V and 4 bases from J; junction bases left unmatched: 4. CDR1 is MGHRA, CDR2 YSYEKL, per germline. The CDR3 DNA reads as TGCGCCAGCAGCCCACTAGCGGGGGGAAGAGAGACCCAGTACTTC. Translation gives CASSPLAGGRETQYF.

A remark on this clone: A clone one base away is much larger, so this may be a read error. J is TRBJ1-2 and V is TRBV7-2; 10 bases agree with TRBD1. The CDR3 runs to 13 residues. Trimming cost V 6 bases and J 8 bases; bases outside gene matches: 6. CDR1 and CDR2 from the germline V gene are SGHTA and FQGNSA. CDR3 coding DNA: TGTGCCAGCAGTTCCGGGACAGGGGTCGGCTACACCTTC. Translating gives CASSSGTGVGYTF.

This chain uses TRBV6-4 with TRBJ2-4, with TRBD2 identical over 9 bases. V gave up 4 bases and J gave up 4 bases; unmatched junction bases: 11. Germline loops: CDR1 MRHNA, CDR2 SNTAGT. The CDR3 has 17 residues. The CDR3, as DNA: TGTGCCAGCAGTGGCGGGACTCCGGCGGGGGGGAAAAACATTCAGTACTTC. Its translation: CASSGGTPAGGKNIQYF.

The chain links TRBV5-5 to TRBJ1-4, with 7 bases matching TRBD1. The CDR3 is 14 residues long. Germline lookup yields CDR1 SGHKS and CDR2 YYEKEE (reference sequence). V trimming: 5 bases; J trimming: 5 bases; junction bases outside the gene matches: 6. The CDR3 coding sequence is TGTGCCAGCAGGTCCCGGGACAGCAATGAAAAACTGTTTTTT. This encodes CASRSRDSNEKLFF. The whole variable domain, remainder taken from reference TRBV5-5 and TRBJ1-4, is DAGVTQSPTHLIKTRGQQVTLRCSPISGHKSVSWYQQVLGQGPQFIFQYYEKEERGRGNFPDRFSARQFPNYSSELNVNALLLGDSALYLCASRSRDSNEKLFFGSGTQLSVL.

The V gene is TRBV15, the J gene TRBJ2-1; 8 bases agree with TRBD2. Germline values: CDR1 LNHNV, CDR2 YYDKDF (reference sequence). The ends lost 5 bases at V and 0 bases at J; junction bases unmatched: 6. CDR3 size: 16 residues. The CDR3 nucleotides read TGTGCCACCAGCCGGCGGGGGGTCGTCTCCTACAATGAGCAGTTCTTC. Translating it yields CATSRRGVVSYNEQFF.

This sequence joins TRBV6-5 and TRBJ2-1; 12 bases are a match to TRBD2. CDR3 length equals 16 residues. V lost 4 bases, J lost 3 bases, and 4 bases stayed unmatched. The germline gives CDR1 MNHEY, CDR2 SVGAGI. Here the CDR3 reads CASSSTLAGGYNEQFF. CDR3 DNA sequence: TGTGCCAGCAGTTCAACACTAGCGGGGGGCTACAATGAGCAGTTCTTC.

This chain joins TRBV5-1 and TRBJ1-2; tentative D call: TRBD1 (6 bases). CDR1 is SGHRS and CDR2 is YFSETQ in the germline V gene. The CDR3 covers 18 residues. Trimming stripped 0 bases from V and 1 base from J, with 19 bases between. The CDR3 DNA sequence: TGCGCCAGCAGCTTGGTTGCCGGGGGGCACCAAGATAACTATGGCTACACCTTC. It specifies CASSLVAGGHQDNYGYTF.

The genes are TRBV11-2 and TRBJ1-1, with a tentative D call TRBD1 (5 bases). V lost 8 bases to trimming and J lost 0 bases, with 19 bases between them. The germline V gene has CDR1 SGHAT and CDR2 FQNNGV. The CDR3 extends over 16 amino acids. CDR3 sequence reads: CASGPGKGRMNTEAFF. The CDR3 DNA is TGTGCCAGCGGCCCAGGTAAGGGGCGCATGAACACTGAAGCTTTCTTT.

The V and J genes are TRBV5-1 and TRBJ1-2; 9 positions match TRBD1. The trim removed 5 bases at V and 4 bases at J, leaving 6 bases unmatched. The CDR3 extends over 14 amino acids. Per germline, CDR1 SGHRS and CDR2 YFSETQ. CDR3 amino acids: CASRGDRDRYGYTF. The CDR3 coding sequence is TGCGCCAGCAGGGGGGACAGGGATCGCTATGGCTACACCTTC.

This sequence joins TRBV11-2 and TRBJ2-3, with D possibly being TRBD2 (6 bases). V lost 5 bases and J lost 5, with 14 bases in between. The CDR3 has 14 residues. Germline-derived CDR1 and CDR2 are SGHAT and FQNNGV. CDR3 in amino acids: CASSPGLPLDTQYF. CDR3 DNA: TGTGCCAGCAGCCCGGGACTCCCGCTAGATACGCAGTATTTT.

The chain is built from TRBV24-1 and TRBJ1-3; D not certain. Germline CDR1 reads KGHDR; CDR2 reads SFDVKD. The CDR3 is 13 amino acids. The V end lost 10 bases, the J end lost 0 bases, and 9 bases lay between the germline ends. The DNA of the CDR3 is TGTGCCACAAGTCCGAGCTCTGGAAACACCATATATTTT. It specifies CATSPSSGNTIYF.

The genes are TRBV18 and TRBJ1-1, with 9 bases aligning to TRBD1. The CDR3 extends over 14 amino acids. From germline, CDR1 is KGHSH and CDR2 LQKENI. V shed 3 bases and J 6 bases; nucleotides not matched to a gene: 5. The CDR3 DNA is TGTGCCAGCTCACCGGGACAGGGAGGCCCTGAAGCTTTCTTT. Translated: CASSPGQGGPEAFF.

The chain carries TRBV19 and TRBJ1-2; D unclear. V lost 2 bases and J lost 8, with 18 bases in between. The CDR3 runs 15 residues. Germline CDR1 reads LNHDA; CDR2 reads SQIVND (reference sequence). The CDR3 spells CASSIYAGPEGGYTF. CDR3 in DNA: TGTGCCAGTAGTATATACGCCGGCCCCGAGGGAGGCTACACCTTC.

The chain employs TRBV5-4 and TRBJ2-3; the D gene is possibly TRBD2 (6 bases). The CDR3 totals 15 residues. The germline V and J ends were trimmed by 7 bases and 2 bases, with 17 bases remaining between them. Germline assignment: CDR1 SGHNT and CDR2 YYREEE (reference sequence). The CDR3 reads CASSISRDSTDTQYF. CDR3 in DNA: TGTGCCAGCTCAATAAGCCGGGACTCCACAGATACGCAGTATTTT.

The chain carries TRBV6-5 and TRBJ1-6; 7 nucleotides agree with TRBD1. The germline gives CDR1 MNHEY, CDR2 SVGAGI. The CDR3 runs to 14 residues. V lost 4 bases to trimming and J lost 9 bases; unmatched junction nucleotides: 6. Here the CDR3 reads CASSSRQGGSPLHF. The CDR3 bases are TGTGCCAGCAGTTCAAGACAGGGAGGTTCACCCCTCCACTTT.

V usage is TRBV7-8 and J usage is TRBJ2-1; 13 bases match TRBD2. This CDR3 is 18 amino acids long. V dropped 1 base and J dropped 8; count of bases not matched to a gene: 11. Germline V gene lookup returns CDR1 SGHVS and CDR2 FQNEAQ. The CDR3 DNA is TGTGCCAGCAGCTTAGACCGGACTAGCGGGGGTATAATAGATGAGCAGTTCTTC. It yields the protein CASSLDRTSGGIIDEQFF.

The chain joins TRBV6-2 or TRBV6-3 to TRBJ1-1, with D perhaps matching TRBD1 (5 bases). This CDR3 is 13 amino acids long. Germline-derived CDR1 and CDR2 are MNHEY and SVGEGT. With 6 bases removed from V and 4 bases from J, the gap between germline ends came to 12 bases. CDR3 residues: CASSRGQPTEAFF. In DNA form, the CDR3 reads TGTGCCAGCAGCCGAGGACAACCCACTGAAGCTTTCTTT.

The chain combines TRBV5-1 with TRBJ2-1, with 12 bases fitting TRBD2. Germline CDR1 and CDR2: SGHRS and YFSETQ. Trimming removed 2 bases from V and 9 bases from J; junction bases left unmatched: 6. This CDR3 spans 15 amino acids. CDR3 coding DNA: TGCGCCAGCAGCTTTCTAGCGGGGGGGCCCGGTGAGCAGTTCTTC. Translated, it gives CASSFLAGGPGEQFF.

This chain joins TRBV5-6 and TRBJ2-1, with 7 bases that match TRBD1. Germline V lookup: CDR1 SGHDT, CDR2 YYEEEE. This CDR3 spans 16 amino acids. The junction had 14 bases not matched to a gene; V was cut back by 1 base and J by 10 bases. The CDR3 reads CASSLNTGRGWREQFF. Here the CDR3 DNA reads TGTGCCAGCAGCTTGAATACAGGCAGGGGGTGGCGAGAGCAGTTCTTC. Looking up the rest from reference TRBV5-6 and TRBJ2-1 gives the full variable domain: DAGVTQSPTHLIKTRGQQVTLRCSPKSGHDTVSWYQQALGQGPQFIFQYYEEEERQRGNFPDRFSGHQFPNYSSELNVNALLLGDSALYLCASSLNTGRGWREQFFGPGTRLTVL.

The rearrangement links TRBV5-4 to TRBJ2-3, with 11 bases that match TRBD2. CDR3 size: 16 residues. Per germline, CDR1 SGHNT and CDR2 YYREEE (reference sequence). V lost 2 bases to trimming and J lost 6 bases; unmatched junction nucleotides: 8. CDR3: CASSFLVAGGPDTQYF. CDR3 in DNA: TGTGCCAGCAGCTTCCTGGTAGCGGGGGGGCCCGATACGCAGTATTTT.

This chain joins TRBV5-4 and TRBJ1-4; 7 bases are shared with TRBD1. The V and J ends lost 3 bases and 0 bases, in that order; junction bases with no gene match: 8. The length of the CDR3 is 17 residues. Germline V gene lookup returns CDR1 SGHNT and CDR2 YYREEE (reference sequence). The CDR3 here is CASSSGQPRATNEKLFF. The CDR3, as DNA: TGTGCCAGCAGCTCGGGACAGCCACGGGCAACTAATGAAAAACTGTTTTTT. Full variable domain (missing parts from reference TRBV5-4 and TRBJ1-4): ETGVTQSPTHLIKTRGQQVTLRCSSQSGHNTVSWYQQALGQGPQFIFQYYREEENGRGNFPPRFSGLQFPNYSSELNVNALELDDSALYLCASSSGQPRATNEKLFFGSGTQLSVL.

V is TRBV5-1 and J is TRBJ1-2; D may be TRBD1 (5 bases). The ends were cut back, 3 bases at V and 6 bases at J, with 21 bases in the middle. The CDR3 spans 16 residues. Germline CDR1 reads SGHRS; CDR2 reads YFSETQ. The CDR3 loop is CASSSPTGGSDNGYTF. The CDR3 DNA sequence: TGCGCCAGCAGCTCACCGACTGGGGGGTCTGATAATGGCTACACCTTC.

The chain combines TRBV5-1 with TRBJ1-3; 7 bases map to TRBD1. Looked up from germline, CDR1 is SGHRS and CDR2 is YFSETQ. The CDR3 totals 17 residues. The junction had 8 bases not matched to a gene; V was cut back by 2 bases and J by 0 bases. The CDR3 protein is CASSLNPGQSSGNTIYF. CDR3 bases: TGCGCCAGCAGCTTAAACCCGGGACAGAGCTCTGGAAACACCATATATTTT. The whole variable domain, filled in from reference TRBV5-1 and TRBJ1-3, reads KAGVTQTPRYLIKTRGQQVTLSCSPISGHRSVSWYQQTPGQGLQFLFEYFSETQRNKGNFPGRFSGRQFSNSRSEMNVSTLELGDSALYLCASSLNPGQSSGNTIYFGEGSWLTVV.

The chain links TRBV6-6 to TRBJ1-1; D unresolved. The CDR3 loop spans 14 amino acids. Germline-derived CDR1 and CDR2 are MNHNY and SVGAGI (reference sequence). The V end was cut by 6 bases, the J end by 4 bases, with 15 bases between. CDR3 bases: TGTGCCAGCAGCCGTGGGGAAGGAGGCACTGAAGCTTTCTTT. This encodes CASSRGEGGTEAFF.

In nucleotides, the CDR3 is TGCGCCAGCAGCCAGTCAAATTCACCCCTCCACTTT. Amino acid sequence: CASSQSNSPLHF. The chain links TRBV5-1 to TRBJ1-6, with D hard to call. Trimming removed 4 bases at V and 7 bases at J, with 6 bases between. Germline V lookup: CDR1 SGHRS, CDR2 YFSETQ. This CDR3 spans 12 amino acids.

This clone has only a few counts. The chain carries TRBV24-1 and TRBJ1-3; D remains unclear. Germline V gives CDR1 KGHDR, CDR2 SFDVKD. V lost 3 bases to trimming and J lost 2 bases, with 10 bases between them. This CDR3 is built from 15 residues. The CDR3 nucleotides are TGTGCCACCAGTGATCCTTTATCTGCTGGAAACACCATATATTTT. As protein: CATSDPLSAGNTIYF.

The chain employs TRBV4-1 and TRBJ2-1; perhaps TRBD2 as D (5 bases). Germline CDR1 MGHRA, CDR2 YSYEKL. There are 16 residues in the CDR3. The germline V and J ends were trimmed by 4 bases and 2 bases, with 15 bases remaining between them. The CDR3 loop is CASSLPPWRTYNEQFF. The CDR3 DNA is TGCGCCAGCAGCCTCCCTCCCTGGAGGACCTACAATGAGCAGTTCTTC.

This clone has only a few counts. This chain's CDR3 is CASSLRGEGEKLFF. The CDR3 bases are TGTGCCAGTTCCCTCCGGGGGGAAGGTGAAAAACTGTTTTTT. The chain joins TRBV19 to TRBJ1-4, with D tentatively TRBD1 (5 bases). V lost 8 bases and J lost 7, with 17 bases in between. The germline V gene encodes CDR1 LNHDA and CDR2 SQIVND (reference sequence). CDR3 length: 14 amino acids.

V is TRBV11-3 and J is TRBJ1-2; perhaps TRBD1 as D (6 bases). The CDR3 runs to 14 residues. Trimming pared 8 bases from V and 4 bases from J, leaving 17 bases between. Per germline, CDR1 SGHNT and CDR2 YENEEA. CDR3 amino acids: CASRRPRTVYGYTF. CDR3 coding DNA: TGTGCCAGCCGTCGGCCCAGGACAGTCTATGGCTACACCTTC.

This rearrangement joins TRBV2 to TRBJ2-5, with 10 bases fitting TRBD1. In germline, CDR1 is SNHLY, CDR2 FYNNEI. V dropped 4 bases and J dropped 5; count of bases not matched to a gene: 7. The CDR3 is made up of 15 amino acids. The CDR3 nucleotides read TGTGCCAGCAGTGGGGGGACAGGGGTAGGGGAGACCCAGTACTTC. Translation gives CASSGGTGVGETQYF.